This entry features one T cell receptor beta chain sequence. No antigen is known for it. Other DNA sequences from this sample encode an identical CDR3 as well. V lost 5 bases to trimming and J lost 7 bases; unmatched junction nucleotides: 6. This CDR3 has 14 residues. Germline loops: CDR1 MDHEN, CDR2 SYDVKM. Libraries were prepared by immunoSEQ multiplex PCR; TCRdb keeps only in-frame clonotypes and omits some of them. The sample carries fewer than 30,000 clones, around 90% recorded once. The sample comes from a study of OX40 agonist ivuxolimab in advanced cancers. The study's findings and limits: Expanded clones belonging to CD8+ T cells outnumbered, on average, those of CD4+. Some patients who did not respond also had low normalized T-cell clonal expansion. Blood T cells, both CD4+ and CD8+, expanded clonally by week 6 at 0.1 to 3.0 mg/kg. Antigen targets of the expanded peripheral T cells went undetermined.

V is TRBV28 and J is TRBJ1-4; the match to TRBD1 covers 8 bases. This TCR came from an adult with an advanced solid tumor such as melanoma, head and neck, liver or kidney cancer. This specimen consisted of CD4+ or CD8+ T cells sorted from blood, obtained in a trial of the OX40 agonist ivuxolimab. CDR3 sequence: CASSRGQGREKLFF. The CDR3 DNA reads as TGTGCCAGCAGTAGAGGACAGGGCCGTGAAAAACTGTTTTTT.